Following are 18 T cell receptor beta chains from one sample sequenced in a study of T cell responses to AZD1222 COVID-19 vaccine. Only in-frame clones appear in the TCRdb table, and some are missing; sequencing was by immunoSEQ multiplex PCR. The sample has about 120,000 clones, about nine tenths seen once. Specimen: peripheral blood, collected on day 0 of AZD1222 vaccination. The source of these receptors is an adult in good health.

This rearrangement joins TRBV20-1 to TRBJ1-1, with TRBD1 matching over 7 bases. CDR3 length: 11 amino acids. Germline V lookup: CDR1 DFQATT, CDR2 SNEGSKA (reference sequence). The CDR3 here is CRGGQSAEAFF. The CDR3 DNA reads TGCAGGGGGGGACAGTCAGCTGAAGCTTTCTTT.

The CDR3, as DNA: TGTGCCAGCAGCCCCGTCTCGAGGGCTACTAACTATGGCTACACCTTC. Translating gives CASSPVSRATNYGYTF. The chain has TRBV7-9 and TRBJ1-2, with unresolved D. Germline assignment: CDR1 SEHNR and CDR2 FQNEAQ (reference sequence). Trimming pared 5 bases from V and 0 bases from J, leaving 16 bases between. This CDR3 is built from 16 residues.

This chain links TRBV7-9 with TRBJ1-6; the match to TRBD1 covers 7 bases. The germline V gene has CDR1 SEHNR and CDR2 FQNEAQ (reference sequence). V trimming: 8 bases; J trimming: 9 bases; junction bases outside the gene matches: 10. The CDR3 runs 14 residues. The CDR3 loop reads CASGDRVLSSPLHF. The CDR3 DNA reads as TGTGCCAGCGGAGACAGGGTTCTCTCTTCACCCCTCCACTTT.

The rearrangement uses TRBV3-1 (or the pseudogene TRBV3-2) and TRBJ1-1; D not certain. This CDR3 has 14 amino acids. V lost 2 bases, J lost 8 bases, and 15 bases lay in between. Per the germline V gene, CDR1 is LGHDT and CDR2 is YNNKEL (reference sequence). In DNA form, the CDR3 reads TGTGCCAGCAGCCAAAAATTCAAGTTCTCCGAAGCTTTCTTT. Its protein product is CASSQKFKFSEAFF.

V usage is TRBV4-2 and J usage is TRBJ2-1, with a possible D match to TRBD1 (7 bases). The CDR3 runs 15 residues. Per the germline V gene, CDR1 is LGHNA and CDR2 is YNFKEQ. V was clipped by 0 bases and J by 7 bases, with 13 bases between them. CDR3: CASSQDETGRNEQFF. As DNA, the CDR3 is TGTGCCAGCAGCCAAGATGAGACAGGGAGGAATGAGCAGTTCTTC.

The chain links TRBV20-1 to TRBJ1-4; D is unresolved. Deletions cut 3 bases from V and 0 bases from J, with 17 bases between. The CDR3 contains 17 residues. Germline loops: CDR1 DFQATT, CDR2 SNEGSKA (reference sequence). DNA of the CDR3: TGCAGTGCTAGTCACTGGCAGGATGCGGCAACTAATGAAAAACTGTTTTTT. It specifies CSASHWQDAATNEKLFF.

V usage is TRBV11-2 and J usage is TRBJ2-1; 14 positions match TRBD2. The V and J ends lost 0 bases and 8 bases, in that order; junction bases with no gene match: 0. The germline CDR1 and CDR2 sequences are SGHAT and FQNNGV. The CDR3 loop spans 15 amino acids. As DNA, the CDR3 is TGTGCCAGCAGCTTAGAGACTAGCGGGGGGGATGAGCAGTTCTTC. Its protein product is CASSLETSGGDEQFF. Variable domain in full (rest from reference TRBV11-2 and TRBJ2-1): EAGVAQSPRYKIIEKRQSVAFWCNPISGHATLYWYQQILGQGPKLLIQFQNNGVVDDSQLPKDRFSAERLKGVDSTLKIQPAKLEDSAVYLCASSLETSGGDEQFFGPGTRLTVL.

This clone was counted a single time. V gene TRBV5-1 combines with J gene TRBJ1-6, with 11 bases that match TRBD1. Losses at the gene ends were 4 bases for V and 1 base for J; bases not matched to a gene: 4. CDR3 length: 17 amino acids. Germline assignment: CDR1 SGHRS and CDR2 YFSETQ. The CDR3 sequence is CASSPGTGGSYNSPLHF. The CDR3 region has the DNA TGCGCCAGCAGCCCCGGGACAGGGGGGTCCTATAATTCACCCCTCCACTTT.

This chain links TRBV5-6 with TRBJ1-2; 8 nucleotides align to TRBD1. The CDR3 extends over 15 amino acids. V gave up 0 bases and J gave up 8 bases; unmatched junction bases: 9. Germline assignment: CDR1 SGHDT and CDR2 YYEEEE. CDR3 sequence reads: CASSLGRGRLGGYTF. CDR3 sequence (DNA): TGTGCCAGCAGCTTGGGCAGGGGGCGATTGGGAGGCTACACCTTC.

The chain combines TRBV6-5 with TRBJ1-1, with D possibly TRBD1 on 6 matching bases. Germline CDR1 and CDR2: MNHEY and SVGAGI. The CDR3 covers 16 residues. Trimming shortened V by 2 bases and J by 5 bases, and 18 bases separated the two germline ends. The CDR3 DNA reads TGTGCCAGCAGTTACGGGATCGACAGGATCGGAACTGAAGCTTTCTTT. Amino acids: CASSYGIDRIGTEAFF.

This chain connects TRBV9 to TRBJ2-7, with unresolved D. The CDR3 spans 16 residues. CDR1 and CDR2 (germline): SGDLS, YYNGEE. V lost 1 base and J lost 6, with 20 bases in between. Written as DNA, the CDR3 is TGTGCCAGCAGCGTAAGTCCGGCCAGTCGATCAGGCGAGCAGTACTTC. Encoded protein: CASSVSPASRSGEQYF.

In this sample, this clone turned up a few times. The CDR3 sequence is CASSLGDRGNQPQHF. CDR3 sequence (DNA): TGTGCCAGCAGTTTAGGGGATCGGGGAAATCAGCCCCAGCATTTT. This chain links TRBV27 with TRBJ1-5; D is undetermined. Trimming pared 2 bases from V and 4 bases from J, leaving 12 bases between. Per germline, CDR1 MNHEY and CDR2 SMNVEV (reference sequence). The CDR3 runs 15 residues.

The V call is TRBV19, the J call TRBJ2-2; D is uncertain. V dropped 3 bases and J dropped 0 bases, with 5 bases sitting between them. This CDR3 contains 14 residues. Germline V gives CDR1 LNHDA, CDR2 SQIVND (reference sequence). The CDR3 region is CASSITANTGELFF. The CDR3 nucleotides read TGTGCCAGTAGTATCACAGCGAACACCGGGGAGCTGTTTTTT. The full variable domain, with the rest looked up from reference TRBV19 and TRBJ2-2, is DGGITQSPKYLFRKEGQNVTLSCEQNLNHDAMYWYRQDPGQGLRLIYYSQIVNDFQKGDIAEGYSVSREKKESFPLTVTSAQKNPTAFYLCASSITANTGELFFGEGSRLTVL.

The chain joins TRBV7-9 to TRBJ1-1; possibly TRBD1 for D (5 bases). CDR1 and CDR2 (germline): SEHNR, FQNEAQ (reference sequence). The germline V and J ends were trimmed by 5 bases and 1 base, with 20 bases remaining between them. The CDR3 is 17 residues long. The CDR3 sequence is CASSHPGPRSANTEAFF. CDR3 in DNA: TGTGCCAGCAGCCACCCGGGGCCCCGGTCGGCGAACACTGAAGCTTTCTTT.

This clone was counted only a few times. The gene calls are TRBV5-4 and TRBJ1-2; TRBD1 agrees at 8 bases. The J segment lost 8 bases and the V segment lost 3 bases, leaving 6 bases of the junction unmatched. The CDR3 loop spans 13 amino acids. CDR1 and CDR2 from the germline V gene are SGHNT and YYREEE (reference sequence). In nucleotides, the CDR3 is TGTGCCAGCAGCTGGGCAGGGGGCCGGGGCTACACCTTC. It translates to CASSWAGGRGYTF.

The DNA for the CDR3 is TGTGCCAGTGGGACTTTAGGTCATTCACCCCTCCACTTT. Protein sequence: CASGTLGHSPLHF. The rearrangement joins TRBV19 to TRBJ1-6; possible D gene TRBD1, 5 bases. V was clipped by 8 bases and J by 8 bases, with 13 bases between them. Per germline, CDR1 LNHDA and CDR2 SQIVND (reference sequence). The CDR3 consists of 13 residues.

The chain recombines TRBV9 with TRBJ2-3; the match to TRBD2 covers 7 bases. V was clipped by 0 bases and J by 2 bases; unmatched bases: 3. Germline lookup yields CDR1 SGDLS and CDR2 YYNGEE. The length of the CDR3 is 15 residues. This chain's CDR3 is CASSVAAGYTDTQYF. CDR3 nucleotide sequence: TGTGCCAGCAGCGTAGCAGCGGGGTACACAGATACGCAGTATTTT.

The sample holds a few counts of this clone. The chain is built from TRBV6-1 and TRBJ1-2, with D tentatively TRBD1 (6 bases). This CDR3 is built from 17 residues. The ends were cut back, 2 bases at V and 0 bases at J, with 16 bases in the middle. Germline lookup yields CDR1 MNHNS and CDR2 SASEGT. CDR3 DNA: TGTGCCAGCAGTGAATGGGAGGGGGTGGCATCTAACTATGGCTACACCTTC. This encodes CASSEWEGVASNYGYTF.